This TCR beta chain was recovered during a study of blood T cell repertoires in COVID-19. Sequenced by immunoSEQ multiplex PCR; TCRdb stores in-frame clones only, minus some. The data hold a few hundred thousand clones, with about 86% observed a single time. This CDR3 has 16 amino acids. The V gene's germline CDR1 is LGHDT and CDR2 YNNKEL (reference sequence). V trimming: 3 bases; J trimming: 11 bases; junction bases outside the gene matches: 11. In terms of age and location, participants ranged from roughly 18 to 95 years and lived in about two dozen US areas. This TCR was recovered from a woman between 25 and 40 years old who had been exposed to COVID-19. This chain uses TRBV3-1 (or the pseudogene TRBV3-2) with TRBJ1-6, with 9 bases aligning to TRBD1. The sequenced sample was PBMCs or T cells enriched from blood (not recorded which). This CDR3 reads CASSHESGTGWTPLHF. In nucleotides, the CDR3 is TGTGCCAGCAGCCACGAATCCGGGACAGGGTGGACACCCCTCCACTTT.